This T cell receptor (beta chain) was identified during a study of T cells in Graves' hyperthyroidism and ophthalmopathy. Study-level information: Once the initial diagnosis was made, peripheral blood was obtained before any treatment.

From RNA transcripts, TCR beta CDR3 regions were amplified. An initial round of RT-PCR targeting the TCR CDR3 relied on the HTBI primer set. TCRdb re-called the multiplex PCR reads with MiXCR, one entry per CDR3 protein. This table holds around 490,000 distinct CDR3 sequences, less than 20% found once. Germline V gene data show CDR1 as SGDLS and CDR2 as YYNGEE. Between the trimmed V and J ends, which lost 3 bases and 2 bases, there was a span of 22 bases. CDR3 size: 18 residues. The sequencing sample was made of blood. The receptor was isolated from a man aged 40-49 years with Graves' ophthalmopathy. V is TRBV9 and J is TRBJ2-3; D possibly corresponds to TRBD2 (7 bases). For the CDR3, the DNA is TGTGCCAGCAGCGGGGGGGCAGCGATGGGACTACACACAGATACGCAGTATTTT. Translated, it gives CASSGGAAMGLHTDTQYF.